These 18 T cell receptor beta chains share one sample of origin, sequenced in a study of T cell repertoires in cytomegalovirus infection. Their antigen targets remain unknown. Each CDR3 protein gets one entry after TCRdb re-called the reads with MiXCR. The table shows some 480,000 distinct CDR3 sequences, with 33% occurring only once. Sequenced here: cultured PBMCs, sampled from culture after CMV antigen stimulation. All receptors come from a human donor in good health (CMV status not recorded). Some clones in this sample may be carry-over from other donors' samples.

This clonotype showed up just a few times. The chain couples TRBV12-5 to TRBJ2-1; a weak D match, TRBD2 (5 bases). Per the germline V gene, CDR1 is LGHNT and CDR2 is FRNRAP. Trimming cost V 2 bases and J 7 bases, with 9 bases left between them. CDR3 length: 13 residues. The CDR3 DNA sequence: TGTGCTAGTGGTTTGTCTAGCTGGAATGAGCAGTTCTTC. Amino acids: CASGLSSWNEQFF.

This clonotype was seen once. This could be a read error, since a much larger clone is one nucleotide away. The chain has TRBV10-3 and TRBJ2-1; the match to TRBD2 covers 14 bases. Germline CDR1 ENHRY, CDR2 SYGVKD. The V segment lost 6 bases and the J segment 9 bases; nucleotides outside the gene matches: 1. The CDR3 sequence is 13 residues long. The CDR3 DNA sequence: TGTGCCATCAGAGGACTAGCGGGAGGTGAGCAGTTCTTC. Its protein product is CAIRGLAGGEQFF.

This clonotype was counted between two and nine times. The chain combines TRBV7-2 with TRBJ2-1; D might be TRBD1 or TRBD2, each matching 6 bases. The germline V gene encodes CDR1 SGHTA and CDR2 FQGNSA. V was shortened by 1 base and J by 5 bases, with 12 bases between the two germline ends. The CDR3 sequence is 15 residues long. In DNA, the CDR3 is TGTGCCAGCAGCTTAGATGGGGGGACACACAATGAGCAGTTCTTC. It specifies CASSLDGGTHNEQFF. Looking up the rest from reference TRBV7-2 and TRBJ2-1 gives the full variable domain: GAGVSQSPSNKVTEKGKDVELRCDPISGHTALYWYRQSLGQGLEFLIYFQGNSAPDKSGLPSDRFSAERTGGSVSTLTIQRTQQEDSAVYLCASSLDGGTHNEQFFGPGTRLTVL.

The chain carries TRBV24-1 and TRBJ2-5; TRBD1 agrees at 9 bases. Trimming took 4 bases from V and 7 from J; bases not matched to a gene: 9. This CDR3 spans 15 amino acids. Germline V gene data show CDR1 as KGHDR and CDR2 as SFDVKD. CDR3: CATSERTGVTGTQYF. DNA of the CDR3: TGTGCCACCAGTGAGCGGACAGGGGTCACGGGGACCCAGTACTTC.

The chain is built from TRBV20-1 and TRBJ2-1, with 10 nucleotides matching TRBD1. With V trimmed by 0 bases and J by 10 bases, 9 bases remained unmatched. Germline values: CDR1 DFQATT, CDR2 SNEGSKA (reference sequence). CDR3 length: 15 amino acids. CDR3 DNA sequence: TGCAGTGCTAGAGATCTCCGGGACAGGGGACGGGAGCAGTTCTTC. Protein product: CSARDLRDRGREQFF.

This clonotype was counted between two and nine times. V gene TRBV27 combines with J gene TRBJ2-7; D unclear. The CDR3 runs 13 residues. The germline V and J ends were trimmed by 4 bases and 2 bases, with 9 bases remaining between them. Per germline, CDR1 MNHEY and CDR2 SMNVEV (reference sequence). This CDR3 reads CASSSTPTYEQYF. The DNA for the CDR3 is TGTGCCAGCAGTTCGACACCAACCTACGAGCAGTACTTC.

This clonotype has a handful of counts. For the CDR3, the DNA is TGTGCCAGCAGCTCTAGCGGGAGGTACGAGCAGTACGTC. It is translated as CASSSSGRYEQYV. The V and J genes are TRBV5-4 and TRBJ2-7; 11 bases are a match to TRBD2. This CDR3 spans 13 amino acids. V lost 3 bases and J lost 4; bases outside the gene matches: 0. The germline gives CDR1 SGHNT, CDR2 YYREEE (reference sequence).

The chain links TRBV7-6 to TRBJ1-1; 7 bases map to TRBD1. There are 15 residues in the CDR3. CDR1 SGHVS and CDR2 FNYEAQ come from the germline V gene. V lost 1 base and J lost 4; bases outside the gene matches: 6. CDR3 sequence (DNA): TGTGCCAGCAGCTTAGAGGCACAGGGGAGCACTGAAGCTTTCTTT. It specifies CASSLEAQGSTEAFF.

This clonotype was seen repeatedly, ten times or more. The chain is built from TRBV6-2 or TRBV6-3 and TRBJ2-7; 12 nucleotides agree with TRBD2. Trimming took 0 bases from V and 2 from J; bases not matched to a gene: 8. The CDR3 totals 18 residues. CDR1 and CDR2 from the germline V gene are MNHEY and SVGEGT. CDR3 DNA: TGTGCCAGCAGTTACTCCTTCAATCTAGCGGGAGGGACCTACGAGCAGTACTTC. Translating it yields CASSYSFNLAGGTYEQYF.

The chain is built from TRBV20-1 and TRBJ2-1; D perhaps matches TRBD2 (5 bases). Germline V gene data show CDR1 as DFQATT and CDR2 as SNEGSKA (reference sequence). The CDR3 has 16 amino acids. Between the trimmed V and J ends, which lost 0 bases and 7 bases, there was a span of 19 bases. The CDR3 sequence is CSARDTRGSKANEQFF. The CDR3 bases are TGCAGTGCTAGAGATACTCGAGGGAGCAAGGCGAATGAGCAGTTCTTC.

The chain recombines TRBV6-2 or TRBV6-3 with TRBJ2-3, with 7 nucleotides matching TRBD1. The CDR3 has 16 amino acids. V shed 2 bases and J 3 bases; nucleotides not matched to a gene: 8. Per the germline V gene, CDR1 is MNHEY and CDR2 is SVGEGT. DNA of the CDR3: TGTGCCAGCAGTTACGACAGGGTGGAAAGGACAGATACGCAGTATTTT. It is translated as CASSYDRVERTDTQYF.

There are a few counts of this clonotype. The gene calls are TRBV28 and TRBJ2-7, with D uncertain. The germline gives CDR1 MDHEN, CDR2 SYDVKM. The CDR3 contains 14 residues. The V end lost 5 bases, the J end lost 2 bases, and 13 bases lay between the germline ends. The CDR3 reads CASSLPAKAYEQYF. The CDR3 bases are TGTGCCAGCAGTCTTCCGGCGAAAGCCTACGAGCAGTACTTC.

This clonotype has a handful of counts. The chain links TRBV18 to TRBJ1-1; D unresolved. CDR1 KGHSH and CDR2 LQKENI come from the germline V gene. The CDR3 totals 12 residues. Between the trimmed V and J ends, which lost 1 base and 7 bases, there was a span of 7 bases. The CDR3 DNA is TGTGCCAGCTCACCACGGGCGGATGAAGCTTTCTTT. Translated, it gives CASSPRADEAFF.

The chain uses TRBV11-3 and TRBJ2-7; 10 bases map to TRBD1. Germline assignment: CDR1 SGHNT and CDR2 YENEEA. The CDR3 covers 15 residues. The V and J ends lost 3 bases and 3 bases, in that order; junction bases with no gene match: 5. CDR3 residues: CASSLGGQGVYEQYF. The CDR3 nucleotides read TGTGCCAGCAGCTTGGGCGGACAGGGGGTCTACGAGCAGTACTTC.

CDR3 protein: CATSSITEAHYGYTF. CDR3 nucleotides: TGTGCCACCAGCAGTATCACCGAGGCTCACTATGGCTACACCTTC. The chain employs TRBV15 and TRBJ1-2; D is ambiguous. This CDR3 is built from 15 residues. With 3 bases removed from V and 3 bases from J, the gap between germline ends came to 14 bases. The V gene's germline CDR1 is LNHNV and CDR2 YYDKDF (reference sequence).

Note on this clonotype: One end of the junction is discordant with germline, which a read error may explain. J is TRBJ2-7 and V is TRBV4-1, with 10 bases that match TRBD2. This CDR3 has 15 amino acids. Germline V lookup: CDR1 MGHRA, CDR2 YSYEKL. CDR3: CASSQLAGRVGEQYF. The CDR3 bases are TGTGCCAGCAGCCAACTAGCGGGAAGAGTGGGCGAGCAGTACTTC.

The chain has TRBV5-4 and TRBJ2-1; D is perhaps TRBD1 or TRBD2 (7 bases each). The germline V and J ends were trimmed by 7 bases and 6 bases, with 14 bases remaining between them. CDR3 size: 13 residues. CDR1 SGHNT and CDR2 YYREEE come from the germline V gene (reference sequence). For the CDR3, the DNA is TGTGCCAGCCGTCCCAGGGGGGGCAATGAGCAGTTCTTC. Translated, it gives CASRPRGGNEQFF.

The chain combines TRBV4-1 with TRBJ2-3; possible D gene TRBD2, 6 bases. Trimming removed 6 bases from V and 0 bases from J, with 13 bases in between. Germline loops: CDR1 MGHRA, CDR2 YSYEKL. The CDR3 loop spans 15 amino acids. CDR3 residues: CASSYQRASTDTQYF. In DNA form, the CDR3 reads TGCGCCAGCAGTTACCAGCGGGCTAGCACAGATACGCAGTATTTT.